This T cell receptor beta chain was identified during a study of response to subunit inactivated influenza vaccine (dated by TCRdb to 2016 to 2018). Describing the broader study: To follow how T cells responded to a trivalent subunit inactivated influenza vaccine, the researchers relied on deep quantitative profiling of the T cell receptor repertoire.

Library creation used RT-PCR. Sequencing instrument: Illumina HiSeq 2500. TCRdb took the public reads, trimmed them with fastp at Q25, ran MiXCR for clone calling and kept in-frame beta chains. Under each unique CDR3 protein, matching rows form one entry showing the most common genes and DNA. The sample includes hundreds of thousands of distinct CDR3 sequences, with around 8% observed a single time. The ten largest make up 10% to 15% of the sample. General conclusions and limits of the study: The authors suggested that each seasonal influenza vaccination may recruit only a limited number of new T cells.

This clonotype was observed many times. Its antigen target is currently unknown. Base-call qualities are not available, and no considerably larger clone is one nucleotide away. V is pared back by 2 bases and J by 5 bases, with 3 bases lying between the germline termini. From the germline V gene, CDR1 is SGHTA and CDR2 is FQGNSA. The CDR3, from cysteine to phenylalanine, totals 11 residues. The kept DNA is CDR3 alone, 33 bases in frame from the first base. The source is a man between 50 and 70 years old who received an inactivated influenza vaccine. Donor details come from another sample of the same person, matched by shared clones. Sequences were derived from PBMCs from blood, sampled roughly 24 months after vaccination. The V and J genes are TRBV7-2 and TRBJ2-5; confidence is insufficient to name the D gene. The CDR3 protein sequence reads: CASSLWETQYF. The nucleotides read TGTGCCAGCAGCTTATGGGAGACCCAGTACTTC.